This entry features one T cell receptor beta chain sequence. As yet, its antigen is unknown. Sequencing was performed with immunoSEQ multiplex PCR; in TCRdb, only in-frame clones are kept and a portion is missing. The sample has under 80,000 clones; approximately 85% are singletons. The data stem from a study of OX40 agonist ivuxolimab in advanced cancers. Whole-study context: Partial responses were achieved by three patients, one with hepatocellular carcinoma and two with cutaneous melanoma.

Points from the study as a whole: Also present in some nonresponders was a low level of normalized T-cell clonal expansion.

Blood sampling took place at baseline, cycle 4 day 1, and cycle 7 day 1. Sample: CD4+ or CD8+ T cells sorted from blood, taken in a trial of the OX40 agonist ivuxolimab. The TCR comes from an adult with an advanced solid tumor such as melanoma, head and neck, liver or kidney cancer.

CDR3 bases: TGCGCCAGCAGCCAAGACTCGAGGAACCATCCGAGCAACACAGATACGCAGTATTTT. It is translated as CASSQDSRNHPSNTDTQYF. The V call is TRBV4-3, the J call TRBJ2-3, with D unresolved. The CDR3 loop spans 19 amino acids. Germline values: CDR1 LGHNA, CDR2 YSLEER. Trimming left V 0 bases short and J 2 bases short, with 21 bases between.